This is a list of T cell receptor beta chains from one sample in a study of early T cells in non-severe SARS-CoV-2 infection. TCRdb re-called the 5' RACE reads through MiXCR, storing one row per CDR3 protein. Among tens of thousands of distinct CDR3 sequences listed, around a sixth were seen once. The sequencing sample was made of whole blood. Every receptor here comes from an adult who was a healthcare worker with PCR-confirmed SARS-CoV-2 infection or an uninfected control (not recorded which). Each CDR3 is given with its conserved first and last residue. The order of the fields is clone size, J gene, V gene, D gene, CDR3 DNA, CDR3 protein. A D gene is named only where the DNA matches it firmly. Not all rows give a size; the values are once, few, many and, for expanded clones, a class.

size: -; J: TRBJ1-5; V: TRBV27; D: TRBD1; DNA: TGTGCCAGCAGGCCCCTCAAAGGGACAGGGGATCAGCCCCAGCATTTT; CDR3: CASRPLKGTGDQPQHF
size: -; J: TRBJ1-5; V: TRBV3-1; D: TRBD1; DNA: TGTGCCAGCAGCCGAAACCGACAGGGGAATCAGCCCCAGCATTTT; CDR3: CASSRNRQGNQPQHF
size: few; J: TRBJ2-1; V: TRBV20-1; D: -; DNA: TGCAGTGCTAGGATTGGGGCGGGGGCCGGCGTGTTCTTC; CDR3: CSARIGAGAGVFF
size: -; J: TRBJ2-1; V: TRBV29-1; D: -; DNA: TGCAGCGTTGAAGATTTGGACTCCGCGTGGAGAGAGCAGTTCTTC; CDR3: CSVEDLDSAWREQFF
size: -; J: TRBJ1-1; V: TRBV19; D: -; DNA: TGTGCCAGTAGTATAAGGGACGGCATGAACACTGAAGCTTTCTTT; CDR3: CASSIRDGMNTEAFF
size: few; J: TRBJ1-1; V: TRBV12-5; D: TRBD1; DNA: TGCCGAGGGACAGGAGTACAGACTGAAGCTTTCTTT; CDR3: CRGTGVQTEAFF
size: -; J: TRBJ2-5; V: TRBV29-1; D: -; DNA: TGCAGCGCGAAAAAGGCAGTGGAGACCCAGTACTTC; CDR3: CSAKKAVETQYF
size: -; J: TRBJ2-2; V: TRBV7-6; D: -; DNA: TGTGCCAGCAGCCCTAGACAGCGGGACATCGGGGAGCTGTTTTTT; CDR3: CASSPRQRDIGELFF
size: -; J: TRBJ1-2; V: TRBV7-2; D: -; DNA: TGTGCCAGCAGCTTTACCGGGACACCTAACTATGGCTACACCTTC; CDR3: CASSFTGTPNYGYTF
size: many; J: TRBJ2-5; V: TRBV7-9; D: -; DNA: TGTGCCAGCAGCTTAACGGGCTGGGGGAGGCAAGAGACCCAGTACTTC; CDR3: CASSLTGWGRQETQYF
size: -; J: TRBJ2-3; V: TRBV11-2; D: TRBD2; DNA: TGTGCCAGCACCCCGCTGCGGGGGGGCATAGATACGCAGTATTTT; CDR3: CASTPLRGGIDTQYF
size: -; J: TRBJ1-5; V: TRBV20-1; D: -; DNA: TGCAGTGCTACGAGAGGAAATCAGCCCCAGCATTTT; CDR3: CSATRGNQPQHF
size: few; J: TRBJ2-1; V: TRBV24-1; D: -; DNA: TGTGCCACCAGTGATCGGGCCGAACCATACAATGAGCAGTTCTTC; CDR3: CATSDRAEPYNEQFF
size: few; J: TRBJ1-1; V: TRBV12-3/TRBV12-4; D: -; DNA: TGTGCCAGCACCCGGGACGGGAACACTGAAGCTTTCTTT; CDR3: CASTRDGNTEAFF
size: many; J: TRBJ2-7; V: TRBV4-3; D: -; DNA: TGCGCCAGCAGCCAAGACCCCCCCTACGAGCAGTACTTC; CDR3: CASSQDPPYEQYF
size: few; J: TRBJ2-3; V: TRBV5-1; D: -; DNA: TGCGCCAGCAGCTTGAATAGGCGCACAGATACGCAGTATTTT; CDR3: CASSLNRRTDTQYF
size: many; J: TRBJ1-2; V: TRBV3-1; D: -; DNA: TGTGCCAGCAGCCGCAACAGGGAAGGTGGCTACACCTTC; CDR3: CASSRNREGGYTF
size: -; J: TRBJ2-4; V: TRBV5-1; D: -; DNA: TGTGCCAGCAGCTTGGTAGGCGGGTACCAAAACATTCAGTACTTC; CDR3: CASSLVGGYQNIQYF
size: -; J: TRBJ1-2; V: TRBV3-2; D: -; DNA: TGTGCCAGCATCGGACAGGGCTATGGCTACACCTTC; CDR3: CASIGQGYGYTF
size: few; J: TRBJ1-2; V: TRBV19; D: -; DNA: TGTGCCAGTTCCGGGACCAACTATGGCTACACCTTC; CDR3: CASSGTNYGYTF
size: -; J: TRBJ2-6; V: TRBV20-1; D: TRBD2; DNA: TGCAGTGCTAGAGCCCGCTCGGGGGGACGGGCCAACGTCCTGACTTTC; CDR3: CSARARSGGRANVLTF
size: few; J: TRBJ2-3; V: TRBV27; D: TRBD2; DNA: TGTGCCAGCAGTTTAACTAGCGGGATCCCAGATACGCAGTATTTT; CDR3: CASSLTSGIPDTQYF
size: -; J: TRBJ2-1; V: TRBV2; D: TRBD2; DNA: TGTGCCAGCAAGAGACTAGCGGGAGGTAGTGAGCAGTTCTTC; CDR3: CASKRLAGGSEQFF
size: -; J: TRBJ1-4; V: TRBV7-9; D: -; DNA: TGTGCCAGCAGCTACTGGGCCGCAACTAATGAAAAACTGTTTTTT; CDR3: CASSYWAATNEKLFF
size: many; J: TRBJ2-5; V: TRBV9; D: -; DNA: TGTGCCAGCAGCCCCCCCCTGGGTACGACGAGCCAAGAGACCCAGTACTTC; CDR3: CASSPPLGTTSQETQYF
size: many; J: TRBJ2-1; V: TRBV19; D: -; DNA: TGTGCCAGTAGTAGCCGGGCCCCGTCGAATGAGCAGTTCTTC; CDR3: CASSSRAPSNEQFF
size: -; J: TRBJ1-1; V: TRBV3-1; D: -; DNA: TGTGCCAGCAGCCGGCAGCCCAACACTGAAGCTTTCTTT; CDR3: CASSRQPNTEAFF
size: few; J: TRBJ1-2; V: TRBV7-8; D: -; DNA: TGTGCCAGCAGCATATCGAGGGACATTGGTGGCTACACCTTC; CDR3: CASSISRDIGGYTF
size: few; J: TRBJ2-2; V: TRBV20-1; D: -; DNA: TGCAGTGCCACCGGGCTGAACACCGGGGAGCTGTTTTTT; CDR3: CSATGLNTGELFF
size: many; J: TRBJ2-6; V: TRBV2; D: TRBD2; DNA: TGTGCCAGCAGTGAAACCGGGGAGGGGAGGTACTCTGGGGCCAACGTCCTGACTTTC; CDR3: CASSETGEGRYSGANVLTF
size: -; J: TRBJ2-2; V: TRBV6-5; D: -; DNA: TGTGCCAGCAGTTTCGACAGCGCCACCGGGGAGCTGTTTTTT; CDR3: CASSFDSATGELFF
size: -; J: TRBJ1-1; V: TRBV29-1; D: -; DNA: TGCAGCGTCGGACCAGGCGACTTCACTGAAGCTTTCTTT; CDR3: CSVGPGDFTEAFF
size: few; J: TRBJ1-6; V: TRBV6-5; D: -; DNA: TGTGCCAGCAGACTCGGGAGGGCAGAGCTCCACTTT; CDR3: CASRLGRAELHF
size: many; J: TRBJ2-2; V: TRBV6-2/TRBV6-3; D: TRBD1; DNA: TGTGCCAGCAGTATGTGGGGACAGAGCACCGGGGAGCTGTTTTTT; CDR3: CASSMWGQSTGELFF
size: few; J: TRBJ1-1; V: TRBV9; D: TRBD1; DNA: TGTGCCAGCAGCAAATACCTTACAGGGGAGTCGGCGAACACTGAAGCTTTCTTT; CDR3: CASSKYLTGESANTEAFF
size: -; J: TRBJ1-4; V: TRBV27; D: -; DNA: TGTGCCAGCAGCCCTGCGGCCAGGGACCGAGAAAAACTGTTTTTT; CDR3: CASSPAARDREKLFF
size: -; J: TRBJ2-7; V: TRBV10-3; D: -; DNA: TGTGCCATCACCCAGGGATGGCGATCTTACGAGCAGTACTTC; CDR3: CAITQGWRSYEQYF
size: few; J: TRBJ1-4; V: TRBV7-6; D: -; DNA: TGTGCCAGCAGCTTAGCGAGTGGACATCTGTTTTTT; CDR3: CASSLASGHLFF
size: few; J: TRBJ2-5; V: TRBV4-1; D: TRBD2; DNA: TGCGCCAGCAGCCGGTCGCTAGCGGGAGAAGAGACCCAGTACTTC; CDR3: CASSRSLAGEETQYF
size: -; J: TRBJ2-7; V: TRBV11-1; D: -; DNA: TGTGCCAGCAGCTTAGACGGTACCTACGAGCAGTACTTC; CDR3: CASSLDGTYEQYF
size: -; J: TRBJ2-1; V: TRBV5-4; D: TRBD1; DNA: TGTGCCAGCAGCTTGAACAGGGGGTTCAACAATGAGCAGTTCTTC; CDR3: CASSLNRGFNNEQFF
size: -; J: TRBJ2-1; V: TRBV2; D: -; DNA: TGTGCCAGCAGTGAAAAAAGGATGGATGAGCAGTTCTTC; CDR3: CASSEKRMDEQFF
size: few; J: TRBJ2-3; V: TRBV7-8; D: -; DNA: TGTGCCAGCAGCTTAACTCAGCGGCAGACCAGCACAGATACGCAGTATTTT; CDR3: CASSLTQRQTSTDTQYF
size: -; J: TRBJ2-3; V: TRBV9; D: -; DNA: TGTGCCAGCAGCCCCTCGCTAGCGTTCAGCACAGATACGCAGTATTTT; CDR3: CASSPSLAFSTDTQYF
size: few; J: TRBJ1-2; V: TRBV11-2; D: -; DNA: TGTGCCAGCAGCTTAGACAGCTATGGCTACACCTTC; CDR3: CASSLDSYGYTF
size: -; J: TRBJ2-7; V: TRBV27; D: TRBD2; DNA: TGTGCCAGCAGGCTGAGCGGGGGAAGCTCCTACGAGCAGTACTTC; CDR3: CASRLSGGSSYEQYF
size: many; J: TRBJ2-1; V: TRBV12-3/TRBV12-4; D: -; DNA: TGTGCCAGCAGACCATCCACGGGGCTCAATGAGCAGTTCTTC; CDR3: CASRPSTGLNEQFF
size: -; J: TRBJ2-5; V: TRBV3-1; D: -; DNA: TGTGCCAGCAGTGTCTTCTCAGAGACCCAGTACTTC; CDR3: CASSVFSETQYF
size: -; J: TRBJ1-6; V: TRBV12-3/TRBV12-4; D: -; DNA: TGTGCCAGCAGCCGAACAAGTAGTTCACCCCTCCACTTT; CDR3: CASSRTSSSPLHF
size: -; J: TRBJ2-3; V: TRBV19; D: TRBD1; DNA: TGTGCCAGTAGTATGGGACAGATAAAGACAGATACGCAGTATTTT; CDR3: CASSMGQIKTDTQYF
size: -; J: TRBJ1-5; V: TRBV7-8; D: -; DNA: TGTGCCAGCAGCTTAGAGGGGGAAAGCAATCAGCCCCAGCATTTT; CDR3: CASSLEGESNQPQHF
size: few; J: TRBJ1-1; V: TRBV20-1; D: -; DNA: TGCAGTGCGCTCAGGGGCTGGGGCACTGAAGCTTTCTTT; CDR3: CSALRGWGTEAFF
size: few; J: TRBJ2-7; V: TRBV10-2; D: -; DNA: TGCGCCAGCACTAAACCGTCCTTTAGCTCCTACGAGCAGTACTTC; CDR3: CASTKPSFSSYEQYF
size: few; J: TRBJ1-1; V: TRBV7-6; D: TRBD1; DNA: TGTGCCAGCAGCAAAGACAGGGGCGCTGAAGCTTTCTTT; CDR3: CASSKDRGAEAFF
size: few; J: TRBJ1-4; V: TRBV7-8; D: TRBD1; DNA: TGTGCCAGCAGCCTCGGACAGGTCTCGACTAATGAAAAACTGTTTTTT; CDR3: CASSLGQVSTNEKLFF